These 8 T cell receptor beta chains originate from one sample sequenced in a study of T cell repertoires in cytomegalovirus infection. Via MiXCR, TCRdb re-called the reads, giving one row per CDR3 protein. The sample has about 160,000 distinct CDR3 sequences; about a fifth are singletons. Their antigen targets remain unknown. The material sequenced was CD8+ T cells from cultured PBMCs, taken from culture after CMV antigen stimulation. These receptors were collected from a human donor in good health (CMV status not recorded). Some clones in this sample may be carry-over from other donors' samples.

This clonotype was seen only a few times. This sequence joins TRBV7-9 and TRBJ2-7; tentative D call: TRBD1 (6 bases). This CDR3 spans 16 amino acids. V lost 3 bases, J lost 4 bases, and 19 bases lay in between. CDR1 is SEHNR and CDR2 is FQNEAQ in the germline V gene (reference sequence). The CDR3: CASSFPMGHAAYEQYF. The CDR3 bases are TGTGCCAGCAGCTTTCCAATGGGACACGCCGCTTACGAGCAGTACTTC.

This clonotype was picked up a small number of times. J is TRBJ2-7 and V is TRBV6-5; D may be TRBD2 (6 bases). Looked up from germline, CDR1 is MNHEY and CDR2 is SVGAGI. V was trimmed by 4 bases and J by 2 bases, leaving 9 bases between them. This CDR3 has 13 amino acids. The CDR3 loop is CASSLGEAYEQYF. The CDR3 DNA reads TGTGCCAGCAGTTTGGGGGAGGCCTACGAGCAGTACTTC.

The V and J genes are TRBV10-2 and TRBJ2-3, with D unresolved. Germline V gene lookup returns CDR1 WSHSY and CDR2 SAAADI. The length of the CDR3 is 11 residues. V shed 3 bases and J shed 6 bases, with 4 bases lying between them. DNA of the CDR3: TGCGCCAGCAGTGAAGGGGATACGCAGTATTTT. Its protein product is CASSEGDTQYF.

This sequence joins TRBV19 and TRBJ2-7; maybe TRBD2 (6 bases). The length of the CDR3 is 14 residues. Germline CDR1 and CDR2: LNHDA and SQIVND (reference sequence). The germline V and J ends were trimmed by 5 bases and 2 bases, with 13 bases remaining between them. The CDR3 region is CASSPLPGAYEQYF. The CDR3 nucleotides are TGTGCCAGTAGTCCCCTCCCGGGAGCCTACGAGCAGTACTTC.

The chain uses TRBV7-8 and TRBJ2-2; D may correspond to TRBD1 or TRBD2 (5 bases each). Germline V gives CDR1 SGHVS, CDR2 FQNEAQ. The CDR3 is 19 amino acids. V was pared by 1 base and J by 1 base, with 19 bases between. The CDR3 nucleotides read TGTGCCAGCAGCTTAGTCGTCAACCGACGGGGCTTGAACACCGGGGAGCTGTTTTTT. Amino acids: CASSLVVNRRGLNTGELFF.

The chain uses TRBV4-3 and TRBJ2-7; 11 bases map to TRBD2. With V trimmed by 3 bases and J by 2 bases, 3 bases remained unmatched. Germline values: CDR1 LGHNA, CDR2 YSLEER. This CDR3 has 15 amino acids. For the CDR3, the DNA is TGCGCCAGCAGCCACCTAGCGGGGGGTCCCTACGAGCAGTACTTC. Amino acid sequence: CASSHLAGGPYEQYF.

In nucleotides, the CDR3 is TGTGCCAGCAGTTGGCAATACGGTCGGACAGGGCCCTCAACCTACGAGCAGTACTTC. It specifies CASSWQYGRTGPSTYEQYF. V gene TRBV5-5 combines with J gene TRBJ2-7; 8 bases match TRBD1. The germline V gene has CDR1 SGHKS and CDR2 YYEKEE (reference sequence). V shed 5 bases, J shed 2 bases, and the junction held 21 bases outside the gene matches. The CDR3 is 19 amino acids.

The chain carries TRBV4-1 and TRBJ1-2, with a tentative D call TRBD1 (6 bases). CDR3 length equals 13 residues. V lost 4 bases to trimming and J lost 8 bases, with 14 bases between them. The germline V gene encodes CDR1 MGHRA and CDR2 YSYEKL. The CDR3 here is CASSPSQGPGYTF. DNA for the CDR3: TGCGCCAGCAGCCCCTCACAGGGTCCAGGCTACACCTTC.